This TCR beta chain stems from a study of somatic mutations in cytotoxic T cells in rheumatoid arthritis. Study-wide context: There were some V beta antibody-stained T-cell populations flow-sorted at nearly 100% purity, and these included V beta1+ cells sequenced for TCRB.

The study, taken as a whole, reports: Among rheumatoid arthritis patients, TRBV07 appeared slightly underrepresented, and this finding was left without any adjustment for multiple comparisons. Any difference in CD8+ T-cell clonality between patients who had rheumatoid arthritis and healthy controls who were age-matched was not statistically significant.

The protocol was immunoSEQ multiplex PCR, while the TCRdb copy is restricted to in-frame clones and leaves out a portion. The table has tens of thousands of clones, around 87% seen once. A remark on this clone: The antigen remains unidentified.

CDR1 SNHLY and CDR2 FYNNEI come from the germline V gene. The trim removed 3 bases at V and 0 bases at J, leaving 5 bases unmatched. The CDR3 spans 16 residues. The clonotype originates from an adult with rheumatoid arthritis. The chain employs TRBV2 and TRBJ2-3, with 8 bases aligning to TRBD2. Sequenced sample: CD8+ T cells sorted from blood. CDR3 bases: TGTGCCAGCAGTGATAGGGCTAGCGGGAGCACAGATACGCAGTATTTT. The encoded protein is CASSDRASGSTDTQYF.